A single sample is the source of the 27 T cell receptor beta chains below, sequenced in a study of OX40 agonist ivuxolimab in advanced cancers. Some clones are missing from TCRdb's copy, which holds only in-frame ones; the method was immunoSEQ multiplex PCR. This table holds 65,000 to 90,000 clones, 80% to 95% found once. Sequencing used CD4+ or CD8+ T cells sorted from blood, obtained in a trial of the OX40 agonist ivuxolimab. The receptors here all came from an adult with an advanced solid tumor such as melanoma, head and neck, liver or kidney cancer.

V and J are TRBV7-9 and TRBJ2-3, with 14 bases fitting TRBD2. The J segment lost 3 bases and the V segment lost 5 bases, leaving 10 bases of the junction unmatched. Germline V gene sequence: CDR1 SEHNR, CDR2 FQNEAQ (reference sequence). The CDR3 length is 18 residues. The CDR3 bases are TGTGCCAGCAGCGGGCGACTAGCGGGGGGGCCTGTGACAGATACGCAGTATTTT. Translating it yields CASSGRLAGGPVTDTQYF.

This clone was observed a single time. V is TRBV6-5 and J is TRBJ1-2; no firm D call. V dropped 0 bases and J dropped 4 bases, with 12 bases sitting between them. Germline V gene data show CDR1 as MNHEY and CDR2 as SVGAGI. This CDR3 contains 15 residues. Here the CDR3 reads CASSYSEGLGYGYTF. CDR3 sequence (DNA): TGTGCCAGCAGTTACTCTGAGGGCTTGGGCTATGGCTACACCTTC.

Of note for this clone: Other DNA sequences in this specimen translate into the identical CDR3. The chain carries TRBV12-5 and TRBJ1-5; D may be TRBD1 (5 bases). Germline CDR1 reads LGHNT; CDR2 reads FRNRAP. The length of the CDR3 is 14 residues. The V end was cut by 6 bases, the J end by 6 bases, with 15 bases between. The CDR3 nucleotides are TGTGCTAGTGGCTATGAAGGGGCTCCTCAGCCCCAGCATTTT. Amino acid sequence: CASGYEGAPQPQHF.

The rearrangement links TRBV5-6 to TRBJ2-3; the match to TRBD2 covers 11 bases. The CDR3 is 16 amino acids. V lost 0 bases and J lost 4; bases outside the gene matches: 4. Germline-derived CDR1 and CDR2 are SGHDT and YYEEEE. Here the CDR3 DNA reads TGTGCCAGCAGCTTGGCCGTTAGCGGGGGGGCAGATACGCAGTATTTT. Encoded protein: CASSLAVSGGADTQYF.

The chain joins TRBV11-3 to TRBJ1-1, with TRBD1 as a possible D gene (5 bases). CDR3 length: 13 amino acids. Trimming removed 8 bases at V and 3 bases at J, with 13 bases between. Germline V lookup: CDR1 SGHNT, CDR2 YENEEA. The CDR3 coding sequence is TGTGCCAGCGGGGAACAGGAGTACACTGAAGCTTTCTTT. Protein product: CASGEQEYTEAFF.

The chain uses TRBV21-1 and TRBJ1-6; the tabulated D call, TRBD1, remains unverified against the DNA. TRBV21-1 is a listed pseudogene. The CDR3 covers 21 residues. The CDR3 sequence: CASSKARGIVSEGAGNSPLHF. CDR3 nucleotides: TGTGCCAGCAGCAAAGCTCGGGGGATCGTCTCAGAGGGGGCGGGTAATTCACCCCTCCACTTT.

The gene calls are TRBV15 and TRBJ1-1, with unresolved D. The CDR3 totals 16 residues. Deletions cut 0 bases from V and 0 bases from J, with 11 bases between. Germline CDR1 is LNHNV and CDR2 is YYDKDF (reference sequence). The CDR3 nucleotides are TGTGCCACCAGCAGAGATCTTCGGCCTTTGAACACTGAAGCTTTCTTT. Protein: CATSRDLRPLNTEAFF.

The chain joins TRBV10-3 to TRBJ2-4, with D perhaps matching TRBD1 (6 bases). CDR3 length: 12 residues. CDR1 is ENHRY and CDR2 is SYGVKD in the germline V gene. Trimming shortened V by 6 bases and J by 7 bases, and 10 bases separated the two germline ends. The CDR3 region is CAISPGENIQYF. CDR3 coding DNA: TGTGCCATCAGCCCAGGGGAGAACATTCAGTACTTC.

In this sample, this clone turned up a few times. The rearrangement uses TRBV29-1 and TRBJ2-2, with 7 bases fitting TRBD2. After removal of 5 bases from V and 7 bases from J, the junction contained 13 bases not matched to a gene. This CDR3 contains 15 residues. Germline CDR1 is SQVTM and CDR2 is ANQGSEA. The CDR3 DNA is TGCAGCGTTTTGGGGGAGGGAGGAAGCAACGGGGAGCTGTTTTTT. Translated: CSVLGEGGSNGELFF.

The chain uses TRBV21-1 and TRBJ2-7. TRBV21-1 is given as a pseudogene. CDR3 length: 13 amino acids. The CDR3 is CASSCPTDQGNRV. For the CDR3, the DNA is TGTGCCAGCAGCTGCCCCACCGACCAAGGAAATCGTGTC.

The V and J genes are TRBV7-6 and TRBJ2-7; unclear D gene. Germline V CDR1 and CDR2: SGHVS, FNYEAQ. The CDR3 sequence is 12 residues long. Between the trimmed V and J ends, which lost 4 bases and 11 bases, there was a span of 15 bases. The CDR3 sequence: CASSSVDLRKYF. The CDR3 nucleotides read TGTGCCAGCAGCTCCGTCGACCTACGGAAGTACTTC.

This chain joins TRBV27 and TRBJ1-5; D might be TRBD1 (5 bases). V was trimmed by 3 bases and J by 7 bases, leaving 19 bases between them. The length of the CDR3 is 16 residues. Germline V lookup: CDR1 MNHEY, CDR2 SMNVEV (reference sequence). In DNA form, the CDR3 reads TGTGCCAGCAGTTTGGGTGGGGCGCTTGGTTGGCAGCCCCAGCATTTT. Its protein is CASSLGGALGWQPQHF.

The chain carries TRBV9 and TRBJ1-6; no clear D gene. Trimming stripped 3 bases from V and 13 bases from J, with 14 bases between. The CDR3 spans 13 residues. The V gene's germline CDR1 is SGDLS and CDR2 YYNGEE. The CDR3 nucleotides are TGTGCCAGCAGCGCCCAAAGAGCGACTCCCCTCCACTTT. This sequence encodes CASSAQRATPLHF.

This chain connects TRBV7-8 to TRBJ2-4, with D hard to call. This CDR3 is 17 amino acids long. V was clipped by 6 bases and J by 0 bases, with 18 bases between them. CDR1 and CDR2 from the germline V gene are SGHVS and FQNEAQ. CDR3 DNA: TGTGCCAGCAGTAGCCCAGGTCCCGGTAAAGCCAAAAACATTCAGTACTTC. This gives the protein CASSSPGPGKAKNIQYF. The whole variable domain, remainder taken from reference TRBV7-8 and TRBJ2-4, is GAGVSQSPRYKVAKRGQDVALRCDPISGHVSLFWYQQALGQGPEFLTYFQNEAQLDKSGLPSDRFFAERPEGSVSTLKIQRTQQEDSAVYLCASSSPGPGKAKNIQYFGAGTRLSVL.

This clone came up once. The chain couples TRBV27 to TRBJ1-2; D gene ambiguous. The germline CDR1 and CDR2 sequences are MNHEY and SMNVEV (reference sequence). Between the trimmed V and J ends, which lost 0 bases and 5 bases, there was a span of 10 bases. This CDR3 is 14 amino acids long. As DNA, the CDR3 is TGTGCCAGCAGTTTATCGGGCGGCTCGTATGGCTACACCTTC. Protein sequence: CASSLSGGSYGYTF.

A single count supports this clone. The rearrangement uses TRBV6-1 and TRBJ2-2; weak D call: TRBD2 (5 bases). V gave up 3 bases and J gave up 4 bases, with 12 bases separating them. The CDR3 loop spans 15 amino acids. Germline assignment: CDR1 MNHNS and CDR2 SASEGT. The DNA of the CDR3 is TGTGCCAGCAGTGAGTTGAGCGGTATCACCGGGGAGCTGTTTTTT. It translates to CASSELSGITGELFF.

The CDR3 loop is CASSPPGGFDEQYF. The CDR3 nucleotides read TGTGCCAGCAGCCCTCCGGGGGGGTTCGACGAGCAGTACTTC. The V call is TRBV7-9, the J call TRBJ2-7; 8 positions agree with TRBD2. The CDR3 is 14 residues long. Germline lookup yields CDR1 SEHNR and CDR2 FQNEAQ (reference sequence). V shed 5 bases, J shed 5 bases, and the junction held 8 bases outside the gene matches. Supplemented by reference TRBV7-9 and TRBJ2-7, the full variable domain reads DTGVSQNPRHKITKRGQNVTFRCDPISEHNRLYWYRQTLGQGPEFLTYFQNEAQLEKSRLLSDRFSAERPKGSFSTLEIQRTEQGDSAMYLCASSPPGGFDEQYFGPGTRLTVT.

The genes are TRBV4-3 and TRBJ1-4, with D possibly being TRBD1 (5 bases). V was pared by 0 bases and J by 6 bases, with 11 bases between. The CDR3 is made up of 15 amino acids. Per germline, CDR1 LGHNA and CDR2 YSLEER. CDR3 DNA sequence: TGCGCCAGCAGCCAAGATGACAGTACCTATGAAAAACTGTTTTTT. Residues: CASSQDDSTYEKLFF.

The chain's CDR3 is CASSYGTGVNEQYF. As DNA, the CDR3 is TGTGCCAGCAGTTACGGGACAGGGGTCAACGAGCAGTACTTC. V and J are TRBV27 and TRBJ2-7; 10 bases align to TRBD1. Trimming cost V 4 bases and J 5 bases; bases outside gene matches: 5. The CDR3 consists of 14 residues. Per the germline V gene, CDR1 is MNHEY and CDR2 is SMNVEV (reference sequence).

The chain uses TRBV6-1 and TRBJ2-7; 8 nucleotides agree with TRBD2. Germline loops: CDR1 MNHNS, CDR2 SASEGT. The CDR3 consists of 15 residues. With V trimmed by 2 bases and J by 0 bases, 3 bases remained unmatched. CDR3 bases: TGTGCCAGCAGTGAAACGGGGGGGCCCTCCTACGAGCAGTACTTC. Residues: CASSETGGPSYEQYF.

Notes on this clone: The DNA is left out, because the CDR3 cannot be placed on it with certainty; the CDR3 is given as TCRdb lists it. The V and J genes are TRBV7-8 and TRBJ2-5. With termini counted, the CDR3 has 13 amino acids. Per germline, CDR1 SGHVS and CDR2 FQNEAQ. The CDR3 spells CASSFGTGSQEYF.

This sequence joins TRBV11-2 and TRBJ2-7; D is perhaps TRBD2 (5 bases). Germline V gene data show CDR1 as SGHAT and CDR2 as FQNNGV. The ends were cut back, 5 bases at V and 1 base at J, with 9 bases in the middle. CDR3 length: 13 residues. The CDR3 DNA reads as TGTGCCAGCAGCCCGGGGATTTCCTACGAGCAGTACTTC. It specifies CASSPGISYEQYF. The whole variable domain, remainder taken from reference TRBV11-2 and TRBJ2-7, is EAGVAQSPRYKIIEKRQSVAFWCNPISGHATLYWYQQILGQGPKLLIQFQNNGVVDDSQLPKDRFSAERLKGVDSTLKIQPAKLEDSAVYLCASSPGISYEQYFGPGTRLTVT.

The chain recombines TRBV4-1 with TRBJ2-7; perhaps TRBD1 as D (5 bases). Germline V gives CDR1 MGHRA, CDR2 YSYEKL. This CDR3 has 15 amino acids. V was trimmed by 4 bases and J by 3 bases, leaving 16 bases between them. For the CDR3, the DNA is TGCGCCAGCAGCCGGGCTTTGACAGAGCTCTACGAGCAGTACTTC. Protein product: CASSRALTELYEQYF.

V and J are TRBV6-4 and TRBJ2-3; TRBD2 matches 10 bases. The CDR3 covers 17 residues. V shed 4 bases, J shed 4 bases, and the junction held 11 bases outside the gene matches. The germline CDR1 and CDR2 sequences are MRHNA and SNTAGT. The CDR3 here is CASSASLASGGPDTQYF. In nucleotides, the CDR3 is TGTGCCAGCAGTGCCTCCCTAGCTAGCGGGGGACCAGATACGCAGTATTTT.

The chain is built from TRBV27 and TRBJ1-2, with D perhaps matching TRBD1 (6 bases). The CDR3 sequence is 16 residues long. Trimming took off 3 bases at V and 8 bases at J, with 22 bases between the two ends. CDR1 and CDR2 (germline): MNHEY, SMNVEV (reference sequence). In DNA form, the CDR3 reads TGTGCCAGCAGTTTTGGCGGGGGACACCCCACGGAAGGCTACACCTTC. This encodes CASSFGGGHPTEGYTF.

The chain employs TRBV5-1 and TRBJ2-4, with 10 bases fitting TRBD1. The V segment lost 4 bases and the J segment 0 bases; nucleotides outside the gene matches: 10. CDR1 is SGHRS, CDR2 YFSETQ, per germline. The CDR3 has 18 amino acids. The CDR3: CASSLRDRGRVAKNIQYF. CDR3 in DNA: TGCGCCAGCAGCCTCCGGGACAGGGGACGGGTAGCCAAAAACATTCAGTACTTC. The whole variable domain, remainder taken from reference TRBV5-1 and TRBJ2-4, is KAGVTQTPRYLIKTRGQQVTLSCSPISGHRSVSWYQQTPGQGLQFLFEYFSETQRNKGNFPGRFSGRQFSNSRSEMNVSTLELGDSALYLCASSLRDRGRVAKNIQYFGAGTRLSVL.

The CDR3 loop is CASSQGVGSETQYF. CDR3 bases: TGCGCCAGCAGCCAAGGCGTCGGTTCCGAGACCCAGTACTTC. V gene TRBV4-3 combines with J gene TRBJ2-5; D is undetermined. The germline V and J ends were trimmed by 1 base and 5 bases, with 11 bases remaining between them. Germline CDR1 is LGHNA and CDR2 is YSLEER. The CDR3 runs 14 residues.